This T cell receptor beta chain is from a study of blood T cell repertoires in COVID-19. The recovered donors of Cohort 3 showed two negative PCRs, clearance, or symptom resolution. CDR3 length: 13 amino acids. V was clipped by 3 bases and J by 6 bases, with 10 bases between them. Germline CDR1 is SGHKS and CDR2 is YYEKEE (reference sequence). Original analysis: For nucleated cells, counts were estimated from reference gene primer amplification. The method was immunoSEQ multiplex PCR; TCRdb's version includes in-frame clones alone and lacks a portion of them. From that table come the V and J calls and clone size; the DNA was used to work out D and trimming. The data contain about 320,000 clones, around 86% of them singletons.

V gene TRBV5-5 combines with J gene TRBJ1-5; D is perhaps TRBD1 (6 bases). The sequence came from a man in his fifties or sixties who had recovered from COVID-19. Sequencing was performed on PBMCs or T cells enriched from blood (not recorded which). CDR3 sequence reads: CASSWGGGQPQHF. The CDR3 bases are TGTGCCAGCAGCTGGGGAGGGGGTCAGCCCCAGCATTTT.